This T cell receptor (beta chain) was observed in a study of T-cell reconstitution after alpha-beta-depleted transplantation in children. Many counts were recorded for this clonotype. Trimming removed 0 bases from V and 5 bases from J, with 10 bases in between. Germline CDR1 MNHEY, CDR2 SVGAGI. CDR3 size: 15 residues. The TCRbeta library was prepared with unique molecular identifiers. MiXCR, run by TCRdb on the PCR reads, gives a single entry per CDR3 protein. The sample yields about 640,000 distinct CDR3 sequences, 16% seen once. The TCR comes from a human donor who donated a stem cell graft to a child with acute myeloid leukemia. The chain links TRBV6-5 to TRBJ2-2; D gene unclear. The input for sequencing was PBMCs from the stem cell graft donor, taken from the stem cell graft. The CDR3 DNA reads as TGTGCCAGCAGTTACTCTCCAAGGGCAACCGGGGAGCTGTTTTTT. Translating it yields CASSYSPRATGELFF.